These T cell receptor beta chains were read from a single sample in a study of shared clonotypes between healthy human individuals. TCRdb's copy holds only in-frame clones and misses some; the assay was immunoSEQ multiplex PCR. The sample shows some 2,400,000 clones, almost 96% of them seen only once. Sample: naive CD4+ T cells sorted from blood. These TCRs come from a man aged 18 to 29 in good health. Both conserved end residues are trimmed from each CDR3.

J gene: TRBJ2-7; V gene: TRBV7-2; CDR3 protein: ASSPTLSSSSYEQY
J gene: TRBJ2-2; V gene: TRBV2; CDR3 protein: ASTYRGTGELF
J gene: TRBJ2-1; V gene: TRBV6-6; CDR3 protein: ASRPLASSYNEQF
J gene: TRBJ2-3; V gene: TRBV6-1; CDR3 protein: ASSVQGRGTDTQY
J gene: TRBJ2-3; V gene: TRBV28; CDR3 protein: ASSPDRAGHDTQY
J gene: TRBJ2-3; V gene: TRBV10-1; CDR3 protein: ASSEAGASTDTQY
J gene: TRBJ2-3; V gene: TRBV2; CDR3 protein: ASSQRGVGDTQY
J gene: TRBJ1-3; V gene: TRBV5-4; CDR3 protein: ASSLDRDSGRNTIY
J gene: TRBJ2-5; V gene: TRBV5-1; CDR3 protein: ASSLSGQETQY
J gene: TRBJ2-1; V gene: TRBV9; CDR3 protein: ASSVDGNEQF
J gene: TRBJ1-5; V gene: TRBV13; CDR3 protein: ASSLGARGPQH
J gene: TRBJ2-7; V gene: TRBV6-5; CDR3 protein: ASRNPGGQEQY
J gene: TRBJ2-3; V gene: TRBV18; CDR3 protein: ASSLGLTDTQY
J gene: TRBJ2-5; V gene: TRBV27; CDR3 protein: ASSLNRVGKTQY
J gene: TRBJ1-1; V gene: TRBV6-1; CDR3 protein: ASSGQGVMNTEAF
J gene: TRBJ1-6; V gene: TRBV5-5; CDR3 protein: ASSLGAKNSPLH
J gene: TRBJ1-6; V gene: TRBV28; CDR3 protein: ASSLGVPYNSPLH
J gene: TRBJ2-2; V gene: TRBV7-2; CDR3 protein: ASSTANTGELF
J gene: TRBJ2-7; V gene: TRBV6-6; CDR3 protein: ASSSGQRSYEQY
J gene: TRBJ1-1; V gene: TRBV5-6; CDR3 protein: ASSSDRGMNTEAF
J gene: TRBJ2-3; V gene: TRBV19; CDR3 protein: ASSVISTDTQY
J gene: TRBJ1-1; V gene: TRBV28; CDR3 protein: ASSLFMGGNTEAF
J gene: TRBJ2-5; V gene: TRBV14; CDR3 protein: ASSLMRGGGETQY
J gene: TRBJ2-7; V gene: TRBV5-1; CDR3 protein: ASKGQLYEQY
J gene: TRBJ1-1; V gene: TRBV27; CDR3 protein: ASSYITGSTEAF
J gene: TRBJ2-7; V gene: TRBV6-5; CDR3 protein: ASSEQGGIYEQY
J gene: TRBJ2-7; V gene: TRBV10-3; CDR3 protein: AISEAGTPYEQY
J gene: TRBJ1-3; V gene: TRBV30; CDR3 protein: ALLASGNTIY
J gene: TRBJ1-1; V gene: TRBV7-9; CDR3 protein: ASQTPGLNTEAF
J gene: TRBJ1-1; V gene: TRBV2; CDR3 protein: ASSVKGRETEAF
J gene: TRBJ2-7; V gene: TRBV18; CDR3 protein: ASPFYEQY
J gene: TRBJ2-3; V gene: TRBV6-1; CDR3 protein: ASSEGSGRGYTDTQY
J gene: TRBJ2-5; V gene: TRBV11-2; CDR3 protein: ASSLDRVRETQY